Each of the 18 T cell receptor beta chains below was sequenced from the same sample in a study of blood T cell repertoires in COVID-19. Here immunoSEQ multiplex PCR was the method, and the copy in TCRdb shows in-frame clones only, minus some. The data contain approximately 170,000 clones, roughly 84% of them seen just once; the ten biggest clones take up over 9.5%. Sequenced sample: peripheral blood. Receptor source: a woman aged 80 or over with active or convalescent COVID-19.

The J gene is TRBJ1-1, the V gene TRBV3-1 (or the pseudogene TRBV3-2), with 9 bases aligning to TRBD1. From germline, CDR1 is LGHDT and CDR2 YNNKEL (reference sequence). J was trimmed by 3 bases and V by 1 base; bases with no gene match: 3. This CDR3 is built from 15 residues. The CDR3 coding sequence is TGTGCCAGCAGCCAAGGGACAGGGGTATACACTGAAGCTTTCTTT. The encoded protein is CASSQGTGVYTEAFF.

The genes are TRBV25-1 and TRBJ1-4; D may be TRBD1 (5 bases). The CDR3 loop spans 17 amino acids. The V end was cut by 0 bases, the J end by 0 bases, with 11 bases between. Per the germline V gene, CDR1 is MGHDK and CDR2 is SYGVNS. CDR3 amino acids: CASSEYGGVATNEKLFF. CDR3 in DNA: TGTGCCAGCAGTGAATACGGGGGTGTGGCAACTAATGAAAAACTGTTTTTT. The complete variable domain, with remaining parts taken from reference TRBV25-1 and TRBJ1-4, reads EADIYQTPRYLVIGTGKKITLECSQTMGHDKMYWYQQDPGMELHLIHYSYGVNSTEKGDLSSESTVSRIRTEHFPLTLESARPSHTSQYLCASSEYGGVATNEKLFFGSGTQLSVL.

This sequence joins TRBV7-9 and TRBJ1-1; tentative D call: TRBD1 (5 bases). CDR3 size: 19 residues. Trimming pared 5 bases from V and 2 bases from J, leaving 27 bases between. Germline values: CDR1 SEHNR, CDR2 FQNEAQ (reference sequence). CDR3 bases: TGTGCCAGCAGCCCTAACCCGGGAGGGGCGATCGGTTTAAACACTGAAGCTTTCTTT. The encoded protein is CASSPNPGGAIGLNTEAFF.

The chain is built from TRBV5-1 and TRBJ1-1; D not resolved. The V gene's germline CDR1 is SGHRS and CDR2 YFSETQ. The length of the CDR3 is 14 residues. The V gene lost 2 bases and the J gene lost 5 bases, with 13 bases spanning the gap. The CDR3 nucleotides are TGCGCCAGCAGCTTAGGAAGTGCGCGGACTGAAGCTTTCTTT. It encodes CASSLGSARTEAFF.

The gene calls are TRBV11-2 and TRBJ1-2; 10 nucleotides match TRBD1. The CDR3 is 15 amino acids. In germline, CDR1 is SGHAT, CDR2 FQNNGV. V was clipped by 7 bases and J by 3 bases; unmatched bases: 8. The CDR3 DNA sequence: TGTGCCAGCATAGGGACAGGGGTCGTAGACTATGGCTACACCTTC. Its translation is CASIGTGVVDYGYTF.

The chain uses TRBV6-5 and TRBJ2-7, with 7 bases fitting TRBD1. The V gene's germline CDR1 is MNHEY and CDR2 SVGAGI. This CDR3 contains 16 residues. The ends lost 3 bases at V and 0 bases at J; junction bases unmatched: 8. CDR3 sequence reads: CASSYWSGQYSYEQYF. The CDR3 DNA sequence: TGTGCCAGCAGTTATTGGTCGGGACAGTACTCCTACGAGCAGTACTTC.

The V call is TRBV9, the J call TRBJ2-1; 14 bases are shared with TRBD2. The CDR3 consists of 16 residues. Per the germline V gene, CDR1 is SGDLS and CDR2 is YYNGEE. With V trimmed by 0 bases and J by 9 bases, 5 bases remained unmatched. The CDR3 reads CASSVGAGTSGSEQFF. CDR3 coding DNA: TGTGCCAGCAGCGTAGGGGCAGGGACTAGCGGGAGTGAGCAGTTCTTC.

The V and J genes are TRBV2 and TRBJ2-1, with 7 bases aligning to TRBD2. There are 15 residues in the CDR3. Looked up from germline, CDR1 is SNHLY and CDR2 is FYNNEI. Trimming took 7 bases from V and 4 from J; bases not matched to a gene: 10. The CDR3 here is CASTILAGAYNEQFF. In DNA form, the CDR3 reads TGTGCCAGCACAATTCTGGCGGGAGCTTACAATGAGCAGTTCTTC.

The V call is TRBV5-1, the J call TRBJ1-1, with D perhaps matching TRBD1 (6 bases). Trimming stripped 3 bases from V and 3 bases from J, with 15 bases between. The CDR3 totals 15 residues. Germline-derived CDR1 and CDR2 are SGHRS and YFSETQ. CDR3 sequence: CASSSTQGLHTEAFF. As DNA, the CDR3 is TGCGCCAGCAGCTCCACGCAGGGGCTACACACTGAAGCTTTCTTT.

The V call is TRBV10-1, the J call TRBJ2-3; TRBD2 agrees at 10 bases. The length of the CDR3 is 17 residues. Trimming took 0 bases from V and 4 from J; bases not matched to a gene: 7. The germline V gene has CDR1 WNHNN and CDR2 SYGVQD (reference sequence). The CDR3 nucleotides are TGCGCCAGCAGTGAGTCGATGTCTAGCGGGAGACCAGATACGCAGTATTTT. It is translated as CASSESMSSGRPDTQYF.

The V gene is TRBV30, the J gene TRBJ1-1; unclear D gene. CDR1 is GTSNPN and CDR2 is SVGIG in the germline V gene (reference sequence). The CDR3 totals 14 residues. Trimming stripped 8 bases from V and 7 bases from J, with 23 bases between. This chain's CDR3 is CAGNFLGEGYEAFF. The CDR3 region has the DNA TGTGCCGGAAATTTCCTCGGGGAGGGATATGAAGCTTTCTTT.

The rearrangement links TRBV5-1 to TRBJ1-2, with a possible D match to TRBD1 (6 bases). This CDR3 is built from 13 residues. Per germline, CDR1 SGHRS and CDR2 YFSETQ. Trimming stripped 5 bases from V and 2 bases from J, with 10 bases between. CDR3 residues: CASRLGQNYGYTF. In nucleotides, the CDR3 is TGCGCCAGCAGACTCGGACAGAACTATGGCTACACCTTC.

V is TRBV5-5 and J is TRBJ2-2, with 8 bases fitting TRBD2. The V and J ends lost 4 bases and 2 bases, in that order; junction bases with no gene match: 4. CDR1 is SGHKS, CDR2 YYEKEE, per germline (reference sequence). There are 15 residues in the CDR3. Here the CDR3 DNA reads TGTGCCAGCAGCCGACTAGCGAGAAACACCGGGGAGCTGTTTTTT. It translates to CASSRLARNTGELFF.

To note about this clone: This sample also contains other DNA sequences that code for the same CDR3. J is TRBJ2-7 and V is TRBV18; 7 bases match TRBD1. V shed 3 bases and J 0 bases; nucleotides not matched to a gene: 5. The germline gives CDR1 KGHSH, CDR2 LQKENI. The CDR3 has 15 amino acids. Here the CDR3 reads CASSPGRGSSYEQYF. The CDR3 region has the DNA TGTGCCAGCTCACCGGGCAGGGGGTCCTCCTACGAGCAGTACTTC.

This chain uses TRBV18 with TRBJ1-3; TRBD1 matches 8 bases. The CDR3 runs to 14 residues. The V and J ends lost 1 base and 4 bases, in that order; junction bases with no gene match: 0. CDR1 and CDR2 from the germline V gene are KGHSH and LQKENI. CDR3 coding DNA: TGTGCCAGCTCACCACGGACAGGGGGAAACACCATATATTTT. Amino acids: CASSPRTGGNTIYF.

The chain recombines TRBV18 with TRBJ2-7; D is perhaps TRBD2 (5 bases). Looked up from germline, CDR1 is KGHSH and CDR2 is LQKENI. With 6 bases removed from V and 2 bases from J, the gap between germline ends came to 14 bases. The CDR3 has 14 amino acids. The CDR3 protein is CASSSRARAYEQYF. CDR3 DNA sequence: TGTGCCAGCTCCTCCCGAGCGCGGGCCTACGAGCAGTACTTC.

This rearrangement joins TRBV2 to TRBJ2-7, with D perhaps TRBD1 (6 bases). Trimming took 3 bases from V and 3 from J, leaving 12 bases between them. Per the germline V gene, CDR1 is SNHLY and CDR2 is FYNNEI. The CDR3 has 14 amino acids. The CDR3 here is CASSDDRLVYEQYF. The CDR3 DNA follows: TGTGCCAGCAGTGATGACAGGTTAGTCTACGAGCAGTACTTC.

The gene calls are TRBV19 and TRBJ2-2; the D is unclear. Germline values: CDR1 LNHDA, CDR2 SQIVND (reference sequence). The CDR3 length is 14 residues. With 5 bases removed from V and 1 base from J, the gap between germline ends came to 8 bases. The CDR3 sequence: CASSWAGNTGELFF. CDR3 sequence (DNA): TGTGCCAGTAGTTGGGCAGGGAACACCGGGGAGCTGTTTTTT.